This T cell receptor beta chain was found in a study of blood T cells in healthy people across ages. Study-level results: Diversity of TCR beta per million T cells declined in a roughly linear way with age. Strong correlation linked observed beta diversity and percent naive T cells.

The CDR3 has 15 residues. Between the trimmed V and J ends, which lost 4 bases and 4 bases, there was a span of 17 bases. Germline assignment: CDR1 SQVTM and CDR2 ANQGSEA. Concerning this clonotype itself: The antigen remains undetermined.

Sample-barcoded 5' priming and a J-beta primer mix drove a second PCR of roughly 7 to 11 cycles. With 12 random nucleotides, a template-switch adaptor tagged each individual cDNA molecule. TCRdb ran MiXCR on the 5' RACE reads and lists one entry per CDR3 protein. The table records hundreds of thousands of distinct CDR3 sequences, 43% of them present only once. The chain carries TRBV29-1 and TRBJ1-3; unclear D gene. This clonotype originated in a woman aged 60 to 75 in good health. The sequencing sample was made of blood. The CDR3 nucleotides read TGCAGCGTTGTTCCCTTTCGAGGTCAGGGAAACACCATATATTTT. It specifies CSVVPFRGQGNTIYF.